Below, 15 T cell receptor beta chains from the same sample are listed, as sequenced in a study of CD8 T cells in ankylosing spondylitis. Overall study findings and caveats: Within ankylosing spondylitis blood, a TCR beta motif made up of seven to nine highly homologous variants appeared to be characteristic.

The antigens of these receptors remain unknown. MiXCR, applied by TCRdb to the 5' RACE reads, yields one record per CDR3 protein. The table includes 700,000 or so distinct CDR3 sequences, around 20% detected once. The specimen was blood, either unsorted or a sorted T cell fraction (not recorded which). These receptors came from a male donor with ankylosing spondylitis.

In this sample, this clonotype turned up a few times. The chain carries TRBV7-2 and TRBJ2-7; 10 bases are a match to TRBD1. The CDR3 length is 15 residues. Germline V CDR1 and CDR2: SGHTA, FQGNSA. J lost 5 bases, V lost 3 bases, and 7 bases had no gene match. The CDR3, as DNA: TGTGCCAGCAGCTTTTCGACAGGGGGCATGAACGAGCAGTACTTC. It yields the protein CASSFSTGGMNEQYF.

The CDR3 sequence is CASSLRTGDEQYF. For the CDR3, the DNA is TGCGCCAGCAGCTTAAGGACAGGGGACGAGCAGTACTTC. This rearrangement joins TRBV5-1 to TRBJ2-7; 9 nucleotides agree with TRBD1. CDR1 is SGHRS and CDR2 is YFSETQ in the germline V gene. This CDR3 region has 13 residues. Unmatched junction bases numbered 2, after V lost 2 bases and J lost 5 bases.

This clonotype was detected only a few times. The V call is TRBV12-3 or TRBV12-4, the J call TRBJ2-5; 13 bases agree with TRBD2. This CDR3 has 17 amino acids. V shed 5 bases, J shed 5 bases, and the junction held 11 bases outside the gene matches. The DNA of the CDR3 is TGTGCCAGCAGTCTACGACTAGCGGGAGGACGTGGGGAGACCCAGTACTTC. Amino acids: CASSLRLAGGRGETQYF.

This clonotype was detected many times. This chain connects TRBV5-1 to TRBJ2-3; 11 nucleotides agree with TRBD1. V gave up 9 bases and J gave up 1 base; unmatched junction bases: 7. In germline, CDR1 is SGHRS, CDR2 YFSETQ. The CDR3 sequence is 15 residues long. Here the CDR3 reads CATSPGQGGTDTQYF. The CDR3 DNA is TGCGCCACCTCACCGGGACAGGGGGGCACAGATACGCAGTATTTT.

The chain is built from TRBV25-1 and TRBJ2-5, with D perhaps being TRBD1 or TRBD2 (6 bases each). CDR1 is MGHDK and CDR2 is SYGVNS in the germline V gene. V shed 3 bases and J shed 1 base, with 15 bases lying between them. The CDR3 consists of 16 residues. This CDR3 is CASSDRGRGLQETQYF. CDR3 bases: TGTGCCAGCAGTGACCGGGGACGGGGGCTCCAAGAGACCCAGTACTTC.

The V gene is TRBV7-3, the J gene TRBJ2-2; D unclear. Trimming cost V 5 bases and J 0 bases, with 10 bases left between them. The germline V gene has CDR1 SGHTA and CDR2 FQGTGA. The CDR3 spans 15 residues. The CDR3 DNA reads TGTGCCAGCAGCCCCTTTGGGCCGAACACCGGGGAGCTGTTTTTT. Its translation is CASSPFGPNTGELFF.

The genes are TRBV4-2 and TRBJ2-1; 10 bases fit TRBD2. This CDR3 spans 19 amino acids. The junction had 9 bases not matched to a gene; V was cut back by 0 bases and J by 1 base. Germline V gene data show CDR1 as LGHNA and CDR2 as YNFKEQ. DNA for the CDR3: TGTGCCAGCAGCCAAGATCCGATAGCGGGAGGTCAATCCTACAATGAGCAGTTCTTC. The encoded protein is CASSQDPIAGGQSYNEQFF.

This chain's CDR3 is CASGPIPSNQPQHF. The DNA of the CDR3 is TGTGCCAGCGGGCCCATCCCTAGCAATCAGCCCCAGCATTTT. V usage is TRBV27 and J usage is TRBJ1-5; D uncertain. This CDR3 is built from 14 residues. Germline V gives CDR1 MNHEY, CDR2 SMNVEV (reference sequence). V was cut by 8 bases and J by 0 bases, with 11 bases left in between.

The rearrangement uses TRBV11-1 and TRBJ1-3; 7 bases are a match to TRBD1. Per germline, CDR1 SGHAT and CDR2 FQDESV (reference sequence). With 6 bases clipped from V and 1 base from J, the junction kept 6 bases outside the gene matches. The CDR3 covers 15 residues. The CDR3 loop reads CASSWTGASGNTIYF. CDR3 coding DNA: TGTGCCAGCAGTTGGACAGGTGCTTCTGGAAACACCATATATTTT.

This clonotype was seen more than once but under ten times. V is TRBV12-3 or TRBV12-4 and J is TRBJ2-7; TRBD1 matches at 7 bases. The CDR3 runs to 13 residues. With V trimmed by 7 bases and J by 2 bases, 5 bases remained unmatched. This CDR3 reads CASTLDRAYEQYF. The CDR3 nucleotides are TGTGCCAGCACCCTCGACAGGGCCTACGAGCAGTACTTC.

Only a few counts were recorded for this clonotype. The chain couples TRBV2 to TRBJ1-4; the D gene is possibly TRBD1 (5 bases). In germline, CDR1 is SNHLY, CDR2 FYNNEI. Deletions cut 7 bases from V and 0 bases from J, with 12 bases between. The CDR3 extends over 15 amino acids. The CDR3 loop reads CASTGTLATNEKLFF. In DNA form, the CDR3 reads TGTGCCAGCACCGGGACCCTGGCAACTAATGAAAAACTGTTTTTT.

The genes are TRBV15 and TRBJ2-2; D ambiguous. The germline gives CDR1 LNHNV, CDR2 YYDKDF (reference sequence). Trimming left V 0 bases short and J 2 bases short, with 7 bases between. The CDR3 spans 15 residues. Written as DNA, the CDR3 is TGTGCCACCAGCAGAGATGAAGAAAACACCGGGGAGCTGTTTTTT. Protein product: CATSRDEENTGELFF.

V is TRBV4-1 and J is TRBJ2-1; 10 positions match TRBD2. The junction had 8 bases not matched to a gene; V was cut back by 2 bases and J by 4 bases. Germline-derived CDR1 and CDR2 are MGHRA and YSYEKL. This CDR3 is 17 amino acids long. The CDR3, as DNA: TGCGCCAGCAGCCAACGTCGGACTAGCGGAGAGTACAATGAGCAGTTCTTC. Protein: CASSQRRTSGEYNEQFF.

A few counts support this clonotype. The chain links TRBV5-1 to TRBJ2-5; perhaps TRBD2 as D (6 bases). The CDR3 sequence is 16 residues long. The V and J ends lost 2 bases and 5 bases respectively, with 19 bases between them. Per the germline V gene, CDR1 is SGHRS and CDR2 is YFSETQ. CDR3 nucleotide sequence: TGCGCCAGCAGCTTAAGGCTAGCGACTCGTGGGGAGACCCAGTACTTC. It encodes CASSLRLATRGETQYF.

This clonotype showed up just a few times. This rearrangement joins TRBV5-1 to TRBJ2-7, with TRBD1 identical over 8 bases. J was trimmed by 7 bases and V by 5 bases; bases with no gene match: 11. The CDR3 consists of 14 residues. Germline values: CDR1 SGHRS, CDR2 YFSETQ. The CDR3, as DNA: TGCGCCAGCAGAGCCGGGACAGGTCAGTCGGAGCAGTACTTC. Protein product: CASRAGTGQSEQYF.